This T cell receptor (beta chain) was recovered during a study of control samples from healthy donors and cancer patients. This table comes from immunoSEQ multiplex PCR, and its TCRdb copy is limited to in-frame clones, with some not included. The table records hundreds of thousands of clones, around nine tenths of them present only once. Germline V gene lookup returns CDR1 LNHDA and CDR2 SQIVND (reference sequence). The CDR3 contains 13 residues. The germline V and J ends were trimmed by 6 bases and 4 bases, with 10 bases remaining between them. This TCR derives from a man in his forties with head and neck cancer. The sequenced sample was PBMCs. The genes are TRBV19 and TRBJ1-3; D call uncertain. The CDR3 protein is CASRSDAGNTIYF. In nucleotides, the CDR3 is TGTGCCAGTAGATCCGACGCGGGAAACACCATATATTTT.